The 3 T cell receptor beta chains listed next were all sequenced from one sample in a study of shared clonotypes between healthy human individuals. Generated by immunoSEQ multiplex PCR, the TCRdb table keeps only in-frame clones and is missing some. Altogether roughly 2 million clones are present, about 95% being singletons, with the ten largest covering about 1.1%. Positive CCR7 selection of CD45RO-negative cells yielded the naive CD8 cells, and terminally differentiated effector memory CD45RA+ cells were excluded. Sequenced sample: naive CD8+ T cells sorted from blood. The receptors here all came from a man between 18 and 29 years old in good health.

The rearrangement uses TRBV29-1 and TRBJ2-1, with 8 bases lining up with TRBD2. CDR1 and CDR2 from the germline V gene are SQVTM and ANQGSEA. This CDR3 has 19 amino acids. Unmatched junction bases numbered 16, after V lost 3 bases and J lost 0 bases. The CDR3 region is CSVDGGAGGSYSSYNEQFF. In DNA, the CDR3 is TGCAGCGTTGACGGTGGGGCGGGGGGCTCCTATAGCTCCTACAATGAGCAGTTCTTC.

J is TRBJ2-5 and V is TRBV12-5; 7 bases map to TRBD2. In germline, CDR1 is LGHNT, CDR2 FRNRAP. CDR3 length equals 16 residues. V shed 2 bases and J 5 bases; nucleotides not matched to a gene: 11. The CDR3 loop reads CASGLLPGLPMETQYF. The CDR3 DNA sequence: TGTGCTAGTGGTTTGTTACCGGGACTACCGATGGAGACCCAGTACTTC.

The gene calls are TRBV29-1 and TRBJ1-1; D is unresolved. V was clipped by 3 bases and J by 8 bases, with 10 bases between them. The germline V gene encodes CDR1 SQVTM and CDR2 ANQGSEA. This CDR3 contains 11 residues. The CDR3, as DNA: TGCAGCGTTGAGTGGGTGGGGGAAGCTTTCTTT. Its protein product is CSVEWVGEAFF. The full variable domain, its missing parts supplied by reference TRBV29-1 and TRBJ1-1, is SAVISQKPSRDICQRGTSLTIQCQVDSQVTMMFWYRQQPGQSLTLIATANQGSEATYESGFVIDKFPISRPNLTFSTLTVSNMSPEDSSIYLCSVEWVGEAFFGQGTRLTVV.